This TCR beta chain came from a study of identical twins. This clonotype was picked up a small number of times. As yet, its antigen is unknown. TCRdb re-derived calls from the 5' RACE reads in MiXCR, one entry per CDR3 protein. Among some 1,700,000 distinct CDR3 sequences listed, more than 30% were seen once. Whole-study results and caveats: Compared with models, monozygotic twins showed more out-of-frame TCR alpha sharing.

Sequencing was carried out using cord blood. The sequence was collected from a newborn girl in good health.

CDR3 sequence reads: CSARDPSSNTGELFF. Written as DNA, the CDR3 is TGCAGTGCTAGAGATCCTAGTTCGAACACCGGGGAGCTGTTTTTT. The chain has TRBV20-1 and TRBJ2-2, with D hard to call. V was pared by 0 bases and J by 0 bases, with 8 bases between. The CDR3 loop spans 15 amino acids. Germline CDR1 and CDR2: DFQATT and SNEGSKA (reference sequence).